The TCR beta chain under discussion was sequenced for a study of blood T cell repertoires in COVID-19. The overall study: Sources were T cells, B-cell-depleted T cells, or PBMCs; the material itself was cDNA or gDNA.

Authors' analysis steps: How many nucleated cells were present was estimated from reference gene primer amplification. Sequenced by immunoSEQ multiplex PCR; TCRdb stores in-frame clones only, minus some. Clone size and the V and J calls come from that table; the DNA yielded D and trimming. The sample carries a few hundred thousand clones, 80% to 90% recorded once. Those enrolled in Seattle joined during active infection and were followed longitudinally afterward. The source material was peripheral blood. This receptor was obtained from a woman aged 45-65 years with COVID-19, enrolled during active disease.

The CDR3 DNA is TGTGCCAGCCGCCCAGGGATCTCCTTTGCTGAAGCTTTCTTT. As protein: CASRPGISFAEAFF. This chain connects TRBV6-5 to TRBJ1-1; maybe TRBD1 (5 bases). V was pared by 8 bases and J by 6 bases, with 19 bases between. This CDR3 region has 14 residues. Germline assignment: CDR1 MNHEY and CDR2 SVGAGI.